What follows are 20 T cell receptor beta chains derived from one specimen sequenced in a study of PD-L1 blockade in urothelial cancer. The time point is: pretreatment peripheral blood. Sequencing used immunoSEQ multiplex PCR; TCRdb keeps in-frame clones, though not all of them. Of about 43,000 clones in the sample, 80% were seen once. Sequencing was performed on PBMCs, taken around atezolizumab (anti-PD-L1) treatment. The receptors come from a man in his sixties with urothelial cancer.

The V gene is TRBV2, the J gene TRBJ2-3; TRBD2 aligns across 16 bases. Germline lookup yields CDR1 SNHLY and CDR2 FYNNEI. This CDR3 contains 15 residues. With 8 bases clipped from V and 4 bases from J, the junction kept 3 bases outside the gene matches. CDR3 sequence: CASGTSGGASDTQYF. As DNA, the CDR3 is TGTGCCAGCGGGACTAGCGGGGGGGCCTCAGATACGCAGTATTTT.

The chain carries TRBV29-1 and TRBJ1-3, with TRBD1 matching over 9 bases. Germline V gene sequence: CDR1 SQVTM, CDR2 ANQGSEA. This CDR3 is built from 13 residues. The J segment lost 4 bases and the V segment lost 7 bases, leaving 5 bases of the junction unmatched. CDR3 sequence: CSAAGTGGNTIYF. The CDR3 DNA follows: TGCAGCGCCGCCGGGACAGGGGGAAACACCATATATTTT.

The chain recombines TRBV27 with TRBJ2-1; 9 nucleotides line up with TRBD2. Losses at the gene ends were 3 bases for V and 9 bases for J; bases not matched to a gene: 9. In germline, CDR1 is MNHEY, CDR2 SMNVEV (reference sequence). This CDR3 spans 15 amino acids. This CDR3 is CASSFSSGAPGEQFF. The CDR3 DNA reads TGTGCCAGCAGTTTTTCTAGCGGGGCCCCGGGTGAGCAGTTCTTC.

This chain uses TRBV5-4 with TRBJ1-4; 7 bases agree with TRBD1. The ends lost 4 bases at V and 3 bases at J; junction bases unmatched: 3. The CDR3 runs to 14 residues. Per the germline V gene, CDR1 is SGHNT and CDR2 is YYREEE (reference sequence). The CDR3, as DNA: TGTGCCAGCAGCCTGACAGGGTCTAATGAAAAACTGTTTTTT. Its translation is CASSLTGSNEKLFF.

This sequence joins TRBV6-1 and TRBJ2-7, with a tentative D call TRBD1 (6 bases). Trimming took off 6 bases at V and 3 bases at J, with 12 bases between the two ends. CDR3 length equals 13 residues. Germline assignment: CDR1 MNHNS and CDR2 SASEGT. Here the CDR3 reads CASSPRGFYEQYF. DNA for the CDR3: TGTGCCAGCAGCCCCAGGGGCTTCTACGAGCAGTACTTC.

This clone was counted a single time. CDR3 loop: CSVEGQAPNTGELFF. Here the CDR3 DNA reads TGCAGCGTTGAGGGGCAGGCTCCGAACACCGGGGAGCTGTTTTTT. V usage is TRBV29-1 and J usage is TRBJ2-2, with D tentatively TRBD1 (5 bases). Trimming shortened V by 3 bases and J by 0 bases, and 11 bases separated the two germline ends. CDR3 length: 15 residues. Germline values: CDR1 SQVTM, CDR2 ANQGSEA.

The rearrangement uses TRBV19 and TRBJ1-2, with a weak D call TRBD1 (6 bases). V was trimmed by 7 bases and J by 3 bases, leaving 18 bases between them. Per the germline V gene, CDR1 is LNHDA and CDR2 is SQIVND (reference sequence). The CDR3 has 15 amino acids. In DNA form, the CDR3 reads TGTGCCAGTACCTCATATGGAGGGGGGGACTATGGCTACACCTTC. This gives the protein CASTSYGGGDYGYTF.

The gene calls are TRBV6-5 and TRBJ1-5; maybe TRBD1 (6 bases). The V gene's germline CDR1 is MNHEY and CDR2 SVGAGI. The CDR3 runs to 15 residues. Trimming pared 0 bases from V and 5 bases from J, leaving 11 bases between. The CDR3, as DNA: TGTGCCAGCAGTTACTCTGGAGGGGGGGATCAGCCCCAGCATTTT. Translating it yields CASSYSGGGDQPQHF.

The chain has TRBV6-5 and TRBJ2-5; maybe TRBD1 (6 bases). Trimming took 5 bases from V and 7 from J, leaving 14 bases between them. There are 13 residues in the CDR3. The germline V gene has CDR1 MNHEY and CDR2 SVGAGI. The CDR3 loop is CASSNQGLGTQYF. The CDR3 nucleotides read TGTGCCAGCAGTAATCAGGGGTTGGGGACCCAGTACTTC.

This chain uses TRBV28 with TRBJ1-5; 9 bases align to TRBD1. Germline V gene data show CDR1 as MDHEN and CDR2 as SYDVKM. This CDR3 contains 16 residues. V shed 2 bases, J shed 4 bases, and the junction held 6 bases outside the gene matches. The CDR3 loop is CASSLVMTGGNQPQHF. The DNA for the CDR3 is TGTGCCAGCAGTTTAGTTATGACAGGGGGAAATCAGCCCCAGCATTTT. The full variable domain, rest sourced from reference TRBV28 and TRBJ1-5, is DVKVTQSSRYLVKRTGEKVFLECVQDMDHENMFWYRQDPGLGLRLIYFSYDVKMKEKGDIPEGYSVSREKKERFSLILESASTNQTSMYLCASSLVMTGGNQPQHFGDGTRLSIL.

The chain links TRBV4-1 to TRBJ1-5; D is undetermined. The CDR3 loop spans 13 amino acids. Germline values: CDR1 MGHRA, CDR2 YSYEKL. Trimming took 1 base from V and 6 from J, leaving 7 bases between them. The CDR3 DNA sequence: TGCGCCAGCAGCCAAGGGCAAGTTCAGCCCCAGCATTTT. Translated, it gives CASSQGQVQPQHF.

This clone has ten or more counts. The chain joins TRBV19 to TRBJ2-7, with 7 bases lining up with TRBD1. This CDR3 region has 14 residues. The V gene end was trimmed by 7 bases and the J gene end by 6 bases; junction bases not matched to a gene: 12. Looked up from germline, CDR1 is LNHDA and CDR2 is SQIVND (reference sequence). The CDR3 reads CASIPNRGRAEQYF. The CDR3 region has the DNA TGTGCCAGTATCCCCAACAGGGGTCGTGCCGAGCAGTACTTC.

This clone was seen only a few times. The V gene is TRBV5-1, the J gene TRBJ2-1; the D gene is possibly TRBD2 (6 bases). V was cut by 4 bases and J by 8 bases, with 16 bases left in between. The germline CDR1 and CDR2 sequences are SGHRS and YFSETQ. The CDR3 runs 14 residues. CDR3 amino acids: CASSHNKREDEQFF. CDR3 nucleotides: TGCGCCAGCAGCCACAATAAAAGGGAGGATGAGCAGTTCTTC.

V usage is TRBV6-6 and J usage is TRBJ2-6, with D perhaps TRBD1 (5 bases). The CDR3 covers 16 residues. Germline assignment: CDR1 MNHNY and CDR2 SVGAGI (reference sequence). Trimming shortened V by 6 bases and J by 0 bases, and 12 bases separated the two germline ends. DNA of the CDR3: TGTGCCAGCAGGTCCGACAGTTACTCTGGGGCCAACGTCCTGACTTTC. As protein: CASRSDSYSGANVLTF.

J is TRBJ2-1 and V is TRBV4-3; TRBD2 is a possible D gene (7 bases). The V gene's germline CDR1 is LGHNA and CDR2 YSLEER. The germline V and J ends were trimmed by 0 bases and 10 bases, with 19 bases remaining between them. The CDR3 consists of 16 residues. The CDR3 DNA follows: TGCGCCAGCAGCCAAGAGTGGAGGAGGGGGGGAAAGGAGCAGTTCTTC. Its protein is CASSQEWRRGGKEQFF.

This rearrangement joins TRBV14 to TRBJ1-5, with D hard to call. The V and J ends lost 0 bases and 1 base respectively, with 16 bases between them. In germline, CDR1 is SGHDN, CDR2 FVKESK. This CDR3 has 18 residues. CDR3 DNA sequence: TGTGCCAGCAGCCAAGATCCTCAGGTCCTAAAGAGCAATCAGCCCCAGCATTTT. Amino acid sequence: CASSQDPQVLKSNQPQHF.

V is TRBV15 and J is TRBJ2-1; D is possibly TRBD2 (6 bases). Per the germline V gene, CDR1 is LNHNV and CDR2 is YYDKDF (reference sequence). The CDR3 contains 16 residues. Trimming left V 1 base short and J 2 bases short, with 12 bases between. The CDR3 sequence is CATSRVGAGPYNEQFF. The CDR3 DNA follows: TGTGCCACCAGCAGAGTAGGGGCGGGGCCCTACAATGAGCAGTTCTTC. Complete variable domain (other parts from reference TRBV15 and TRBJ2-1): DAMVIQNPRYQVTQFGKPVTLSCSQTLNHNVMYWYQQKSSQAPKLLFHYYDKDFNNEADTPDNFQSRRPNTSFCFLDIRSPGLGDTAMYLCATSRVGAGPYNEQFFGPGTRLTVL.

This chain links TRBV15 with TRBJ2-5; 10 bases are shared with TRBD2. V shed 0 bases and J 4 bases; nucleotides not matched to a gene: 5. Looked up from germline, CDR1 is LNHNV and CDR2 is YYDKDF (reference sequence). This CDR3 is 16 amino acids long. In DNA, the CDR3 is TGTGCCACCAGCAGAGATTTAATAGCGGGGGGAGAGACCCAGTACTTC. Protein: CATSRDLIAGGETQYF.

This clone was seen more than once but under ten times. The V gene is TRBV7-9, the J gene TRBJ1-1; D is possibly TRBD1 (5 bases). Trimming removed 2 bases from V and 1 base from J, with 17 bases in between. CDR3 length: 17 residues. Germline CDR1 is SEHNR and CDR2 is FQNEAQ (reference sequence). In DNA form, the CDR3 reads TGTGCCAGCAGCTTACACCCGTTACAGGCAGAGAACACTGAAGCTTTCTTT. It specifies CASSLHPLQAENTEAFF.

In its sample, this clone was seen once. The chain combines TRBV6-1 with TRBJ2-1, with 11 bases lining up with TRBD2. This CDR3 spans 16 amino acids. In germline, CDR1 is MNHNS, CDR2 SASEGT. Trimming cost V 3 bases and J 7 bases; bases outside gene matches: 8. CDR3: CASSDLAGGRRNEQFF. The CDR3 coding sequence is TGTGCCAGCAGTGACCTAGCGGGGGGCCGAAGGAATGAGCAGTTCTTC.